These T cell receptor beta chains were read from a single sample in a study of neoadjuvant anti-PD-1 for oral cavity cancer. Clones were read by immunoSEQ multiplex PCR, and TCRdb kept only the in-frame ones, dropping some. There are about 24,000 clones in the sample; more than 20% occur only once, and around 15% lies in the top ten. This specimen was tumor tissue, taken after nivolumab (anti-PD-1) treatment. Receptors were obtained from a person between 35 and 79 years old with oral cavity squamous cell carcinoma. CDR3s include the opening cysteine and the closing phenylalanine or tryptophan. A D gene is named only where the DNA matches it firmly. Clone size is given for some rows only: seen once, a few or many times, or a class if the clone is expanded.

>-|TRBJ2-1|TRBV12-5|-
CASGLVLRNEQFF
TGTGCTAGTGGTTTGGTATTAAGGAATGAGCAGTTCTTC
>-|TRBJ2-7|TRBV28|-
CASRFGGREQYF
TGTGCCAGCAGGTTTGGAGGGCGCGAGCAGTACTTC
>-|TRBJ2-2|TRBV5-6|-
CASSLQSANTGELFF
TGTGCCAGCAGCTTACAGAGCGCGAACACCGGGGAGCTGTTTTTT
>many|TRBJ1-2|TRBV28|TRBD1
CASSFRDRHYGYTF
TGTGCCAGCAGTTTCCGGGACAGGCACTATGGCTACACCTTC
>few|TRBJ2-5|TRBV30|-
CAWDPGHKYQETQYF
TGTGCCTGGGATCCGGGGCATAAGTACCAAGAGACCCAGTACTTC
>-|TRBJ2-5|TRBV9|-
CASSVVVADMEETQYF
TGTGCCAGCAGCGTAGTGGTAGCGGATATGGAAGAGACCCAGTACTTC
>few|TRBJ1-4|TRBV28|TRBD1
CASRGTGGGEKLFF
TGTGCCAGCAGAGGTACAGGGGGGGGTGAAAAACTGTTTTTT
>few|TRBJ2-1|TRBV6-1|TRBD1
CASKVNPTGENEQFF
TGTGCCAGCAAAGTCAACCCGACAGGGGAAAATGAGCAGTTCTTC
>few|TRBJ1-2|TRBV19|TRBD1
CASSKIKTDRAHGYTF
TGTGCCAGTAGTAAAATCAAGACGGACAGGGCACATGGCTACACCTTC
>few|TRBJ2-7|TRBV19|TRBD1
CASSPGQGTSYEQYF
TGTGCCAGTAGTCCTGGACAGGGGACTTCCTACGAGCAGTACTTC
>few|TRBJ2-7|TRBV5-1|-
CASSLGTLSYEQYF
TGCGCCAGCAGCTTGGGGACGCTCTCCTACGAGCAGTACTTC